This record concerns one T cell receptor beta chain sequence. Its cognate antigen is unknown. This table comes from immunoSEQ multiplex PCR, and its TCRdb copy is limited to in-frame clones, with some not included. The table lists around 60,000 clones, around 78% of them singletons. This entry is derived from a study of vaccination effects on CD4 cells after COVID-19. About the study: Post-vaccine samples followed the second dose by a median of 72 days.

Trimming pared 2 bases from V and 1 base from J, leaving 8 bases between. The CDR3 sequence is 14 residues long. Looked up from germline, CDR1 is SGHTA and CDR2 is FQGNSA. CD4+ T cells specific for antigen were expanded with viral peptide pools by the ViraFEST assay before sequencing. Culture lasted roughly 9 days before CD4+ T cell isolation. Either the BNT162b2 or mRNA-1273 vaccine was given to participants in two doses. Cultivation was performed at 1.5 million to 2.5 million PBMC per well with approximately 9 IU/ml IL-2 and approximately 10 ug/ml peptides added. The V and J genes are TRBV7-2 and TRBJ1-1, with a possible D match to TRBD1 (5 bases). The sequences come from CD4+ T cells from PBMCs cultured with HCoV-229E spike peptides, collected after COVID-19 vaccination. This sequence originates from a human donor who received a COVID-19 vaccine. CDR3 residues: CASSLYQGNTEAFF. The CDR3 nucleotides are TGTGCCAGCAGCTTATACCAGGGGAACACTGAAGCTTTCTTT.